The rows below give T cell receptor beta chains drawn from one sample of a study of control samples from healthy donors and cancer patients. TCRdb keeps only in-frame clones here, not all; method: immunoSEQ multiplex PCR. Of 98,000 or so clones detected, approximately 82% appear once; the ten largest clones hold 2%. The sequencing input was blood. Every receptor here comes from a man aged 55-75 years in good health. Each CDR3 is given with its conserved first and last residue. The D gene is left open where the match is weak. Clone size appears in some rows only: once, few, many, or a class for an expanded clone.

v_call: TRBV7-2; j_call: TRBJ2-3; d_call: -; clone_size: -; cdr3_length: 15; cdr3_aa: CASSLSRGAPDTQYF; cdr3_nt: TGTGCCAGCAGCCTCTCTCGGGGGGCTCCAGATACGCAGTATTTT
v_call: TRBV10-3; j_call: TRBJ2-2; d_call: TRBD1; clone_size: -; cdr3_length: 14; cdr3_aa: CAISGTGRTGELFF; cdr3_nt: TGTGCCATCAGTGGGACAGGGCGCACCGGGGAGCTGTTTTTT
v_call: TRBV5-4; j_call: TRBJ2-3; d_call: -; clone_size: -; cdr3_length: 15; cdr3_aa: CASSQGGGFTDTQYF; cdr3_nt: TGTGCCAGCAGCCAGGGGGGGGGCTTCACAGATACGCAGTATTTT
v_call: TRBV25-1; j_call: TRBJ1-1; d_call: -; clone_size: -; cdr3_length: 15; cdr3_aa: CASSEKISRGTEAFF; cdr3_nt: TGTGCCAGCAGTGAAAAGATCTCCCGGGGGACTGAAGCTTTCTTT
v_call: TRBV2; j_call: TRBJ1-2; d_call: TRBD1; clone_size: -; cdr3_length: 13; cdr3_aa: CASSGGTGYGYTF; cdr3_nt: TGTGCCAGCAGTGGAGGGACAGGGTATGGCTACACCTTC
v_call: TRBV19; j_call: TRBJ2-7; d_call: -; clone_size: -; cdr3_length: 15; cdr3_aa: CASSPLPYVSYEQYF; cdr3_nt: TGTGCCAGTAGTCCCCTCCCGTACGTCTCCTACGAGCAGTACTTC
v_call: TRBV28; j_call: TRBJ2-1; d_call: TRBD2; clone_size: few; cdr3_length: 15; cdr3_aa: CASTLAGVFYNEQFF; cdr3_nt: TGTGCCAGCACCCTTGCGGGGGTTTTCTACAATGAGCAGTTCTTC
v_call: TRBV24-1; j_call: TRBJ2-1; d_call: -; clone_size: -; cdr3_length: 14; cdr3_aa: CATSDGDSYNEQFF; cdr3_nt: TGTGCCACCAGTGACGGGGACTCCTACAATGAGCAGTTCTTC
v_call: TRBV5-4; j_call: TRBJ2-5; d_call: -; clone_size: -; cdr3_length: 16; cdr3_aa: CASSLVRATRWETQYF; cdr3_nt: TGTGCCAGCAGCTTGGTTCGTGCAACGAGGTGGGAGACCCAGTACTTC
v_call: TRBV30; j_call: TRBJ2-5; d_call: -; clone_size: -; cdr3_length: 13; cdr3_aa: CAWSRGRDETQYF; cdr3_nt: TGTGCCTGGTCTCGGGGGCGCGACGAGACCCAGTACTTC
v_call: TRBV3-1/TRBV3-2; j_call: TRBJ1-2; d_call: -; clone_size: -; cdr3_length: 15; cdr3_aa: CASSYSFGSQAGYTF; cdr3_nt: TGTGCCAGCAGCTACTCATTCGGGAGTCAGGCTGGCTACACCTTC
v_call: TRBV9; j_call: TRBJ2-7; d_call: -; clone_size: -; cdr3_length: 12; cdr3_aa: CASSTNTGEQYF; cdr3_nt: TGTGCCAGCAGCACCAACACGGGCGAGCAGTACTTC
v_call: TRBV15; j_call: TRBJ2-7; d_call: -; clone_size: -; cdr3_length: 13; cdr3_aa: CATSRANSYEQYF; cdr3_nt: TGTGCCACCAGCAGAGCTAACTCCTACGAGCAGTACTTC
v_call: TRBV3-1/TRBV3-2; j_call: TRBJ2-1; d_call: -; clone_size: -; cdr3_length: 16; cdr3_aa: CASSQWSGSSYNEQFF; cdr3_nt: TGTGCCAGCAGCCAGTGGAGCGGTAGCTCCTACAATGAGCAGTTCTTC
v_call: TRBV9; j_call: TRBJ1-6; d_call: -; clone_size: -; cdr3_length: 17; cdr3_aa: CASSEAPGGIQNSPLHF; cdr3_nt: TGTGCCAGCAGCGAGGCCCCGGGGGGGATACAAAATTCACCCCTCCACTTT
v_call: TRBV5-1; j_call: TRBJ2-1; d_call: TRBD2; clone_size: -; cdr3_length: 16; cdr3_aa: CASSTPLAGGHDEQFF; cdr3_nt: TGCGCCAGCAGCACACCACTAGCGGGAGGGCACGATGAGCAGTTCTTC
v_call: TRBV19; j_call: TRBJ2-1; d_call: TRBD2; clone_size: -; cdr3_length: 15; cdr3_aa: CASSRLAGGRGEQFF; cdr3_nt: TGTGCCAGTAGTCGACTAGCGGGGGGCCGGGGAGAGCAGTTCTTC
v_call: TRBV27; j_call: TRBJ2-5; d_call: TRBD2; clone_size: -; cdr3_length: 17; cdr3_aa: CASPPTSGRRTQETQYF; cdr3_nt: TGTGCCTCCCCCCCGACTAGCGGACGGCGGACTCAAGAGACCCAGTACTTC
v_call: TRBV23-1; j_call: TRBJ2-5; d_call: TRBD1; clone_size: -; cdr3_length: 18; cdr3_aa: CASSHRETGGKYQETQYF; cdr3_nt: TGCGCCAGCAGTCATCGGGAAACAGGGGGAAAGTACCAAGAGACCCAGTACTTC
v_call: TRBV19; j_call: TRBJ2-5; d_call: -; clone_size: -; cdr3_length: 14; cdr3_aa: CASSIARGQETQYF; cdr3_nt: TGTGCCAGTAGTATCGCCAGGGGCCAAGAGACCCAGTACTTC
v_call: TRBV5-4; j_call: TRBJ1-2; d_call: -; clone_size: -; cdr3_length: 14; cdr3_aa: CASSIEGGRYGYTF; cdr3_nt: TGTGCCAGCAGCATTGAGGGGGGAAGATATGGCTACACCTTC
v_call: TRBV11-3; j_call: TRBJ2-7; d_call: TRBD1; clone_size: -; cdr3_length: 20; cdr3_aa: CASKTKPGQGIIGVSYEQYF; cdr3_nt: TGTGCCAGCAAGACAAAACCGGGACAGGGGATTATCGGGGTCTCCTACGAGCAGTACTTC
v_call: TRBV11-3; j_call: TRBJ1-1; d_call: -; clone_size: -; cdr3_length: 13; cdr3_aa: CASSLEENTEAFF; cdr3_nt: TGTGCCAGCAGCTTAGAGGAAAACACTGAAGCTTTCTTT
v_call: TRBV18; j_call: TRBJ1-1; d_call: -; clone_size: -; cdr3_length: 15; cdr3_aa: CASSPVQQGNTEAFF; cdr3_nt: TGTGCCAGCTCACCAGTCCAACAGGGTAACACTGAAGCTTTCTTT
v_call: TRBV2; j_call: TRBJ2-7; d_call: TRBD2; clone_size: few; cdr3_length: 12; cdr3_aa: CATGRNVGEQYF; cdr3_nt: TGTGCCACCGGGAGGAACGTCGGCGAGCAGTACTTC
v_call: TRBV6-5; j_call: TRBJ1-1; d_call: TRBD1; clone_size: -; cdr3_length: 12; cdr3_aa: CASLQGAAEAFF; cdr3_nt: TGTGCCTCCTTACAGGGGGCAGCTGAAGCTTTCTTT
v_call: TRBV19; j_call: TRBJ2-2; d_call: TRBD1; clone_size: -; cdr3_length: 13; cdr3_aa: CATRQGSTGELFF; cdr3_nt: TGTGCCACTCGACAGGGGTCAACCGGGGAGCTGTTTTTT
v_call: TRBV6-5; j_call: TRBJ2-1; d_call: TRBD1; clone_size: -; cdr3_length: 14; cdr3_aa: CATRDRGGVHEQFF; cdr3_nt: TGTGCCACCAGGGACAGGGGAGGTGTGCATGAGCAGTTCTTC
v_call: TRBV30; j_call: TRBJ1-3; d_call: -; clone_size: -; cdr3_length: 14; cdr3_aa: CASDRTYSGNTIYF; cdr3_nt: TGTGCCTCTGACAGAACTTACTCTGGAAACACCATATATTTT
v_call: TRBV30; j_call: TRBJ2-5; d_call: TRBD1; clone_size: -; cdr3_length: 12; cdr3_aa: CAWTRDSETQYF; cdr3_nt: TGTGCCTGGACCAGGGACAGTGAGACCCAGTACTTC
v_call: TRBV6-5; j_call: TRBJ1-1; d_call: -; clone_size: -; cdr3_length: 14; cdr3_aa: CASMPGTPNTEAFF; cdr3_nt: TGTGCCAGCATGCCAGGGACACCGAACACTGAAGCTTTCTTT
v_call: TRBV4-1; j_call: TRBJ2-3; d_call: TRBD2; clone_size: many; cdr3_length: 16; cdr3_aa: CASSQDPGGGDDTQYF; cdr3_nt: TGCGCCAGCAGCCAAGACCCGGGAGGGGGGGACGATACGCAGTATTTT
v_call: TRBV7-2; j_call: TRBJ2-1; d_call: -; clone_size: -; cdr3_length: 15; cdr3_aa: CASSSDQYSYNEQFF; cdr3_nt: TGTGCCAGCAGCTCGGACCAGTACTCCTACAATGAGCAGTTCTTC
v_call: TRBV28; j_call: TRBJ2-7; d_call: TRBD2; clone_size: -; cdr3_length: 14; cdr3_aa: CASSLVGGLREQYF; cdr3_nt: TGTGCCAGCAGTTTAGTGGGAGGGCTACGCGAGCAGTACTTC
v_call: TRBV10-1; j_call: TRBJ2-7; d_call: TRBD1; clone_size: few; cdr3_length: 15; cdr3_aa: CASRESSQGATEQYF; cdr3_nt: TGCGCCAGCAGGGAGAGTTCGCAGGGGGCGACCGAGCAGTACTTC
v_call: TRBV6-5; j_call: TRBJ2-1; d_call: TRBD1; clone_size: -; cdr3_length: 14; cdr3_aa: CASSYGTGFNEQFF; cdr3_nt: TGTGCCAGCAGTTACGGGACAGGCTTCAATGAGCAGTTCTTC
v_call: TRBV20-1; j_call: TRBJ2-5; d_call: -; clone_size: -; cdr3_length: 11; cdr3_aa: CSADGQPTQYF; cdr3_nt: TGCAGTGCTGATGGACAGCCGACCCAGTACTTC
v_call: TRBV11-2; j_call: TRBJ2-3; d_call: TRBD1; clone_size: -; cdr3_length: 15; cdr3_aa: CASSTYRGRADTQYF; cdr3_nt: TGTGCCAGCAGCACCTACAGGGGGCGGGCAGATACGCAGTATTTT
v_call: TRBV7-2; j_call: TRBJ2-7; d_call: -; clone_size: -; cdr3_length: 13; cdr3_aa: CASSLGSHYEQYF; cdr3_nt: TGTGCCAGCAGCTTAGGGTCCCACTACGAGCAGTACTTC
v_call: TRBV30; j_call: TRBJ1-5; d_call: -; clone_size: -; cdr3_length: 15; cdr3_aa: CAWSKTGYSNQPQHF; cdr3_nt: TGTGCCTGGAGCAAGACAGGCTATAGCAATCAGCCCCAGCATTTT
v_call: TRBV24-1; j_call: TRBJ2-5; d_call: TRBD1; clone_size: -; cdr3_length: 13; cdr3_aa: CATRPGTEETQYF; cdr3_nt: TGTGCCACCAGGCCCGGGACAGAAGAGACCCAGTACTTC
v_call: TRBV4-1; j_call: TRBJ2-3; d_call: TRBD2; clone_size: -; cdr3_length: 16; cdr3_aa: CASSQELAGSTDTQYF; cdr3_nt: TGCGCCAGCAGCCAGGAATTAGCGGGGAGCACAGATACGCAGTATTTT
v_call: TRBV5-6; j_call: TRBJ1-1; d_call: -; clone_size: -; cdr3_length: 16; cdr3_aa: CASSLWEAIMNTEAFF; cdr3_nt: TGTGCCAGCAGCTTGTGGGAGGCCATAATGAACACTGAAGCTTTCTTT
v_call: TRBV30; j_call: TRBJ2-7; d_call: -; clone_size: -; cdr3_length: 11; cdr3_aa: CAWGRWPEQYF; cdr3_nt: TGTGCCTGGGGACGGTGGCCCGAGCAGTACTTC
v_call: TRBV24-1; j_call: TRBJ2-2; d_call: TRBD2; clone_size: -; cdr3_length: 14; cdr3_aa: CATARGGGTGELFF; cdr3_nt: TGTGCCACCGCACGCGGCGGGGGGACCGGGGAGCTGTTTTTT
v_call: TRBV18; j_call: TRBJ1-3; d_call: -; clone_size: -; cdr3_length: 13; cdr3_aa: CASSPGPGNTIYF; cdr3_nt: TGTGCCAGCTCACCAGGACCCGGAAACACCATATATTTT